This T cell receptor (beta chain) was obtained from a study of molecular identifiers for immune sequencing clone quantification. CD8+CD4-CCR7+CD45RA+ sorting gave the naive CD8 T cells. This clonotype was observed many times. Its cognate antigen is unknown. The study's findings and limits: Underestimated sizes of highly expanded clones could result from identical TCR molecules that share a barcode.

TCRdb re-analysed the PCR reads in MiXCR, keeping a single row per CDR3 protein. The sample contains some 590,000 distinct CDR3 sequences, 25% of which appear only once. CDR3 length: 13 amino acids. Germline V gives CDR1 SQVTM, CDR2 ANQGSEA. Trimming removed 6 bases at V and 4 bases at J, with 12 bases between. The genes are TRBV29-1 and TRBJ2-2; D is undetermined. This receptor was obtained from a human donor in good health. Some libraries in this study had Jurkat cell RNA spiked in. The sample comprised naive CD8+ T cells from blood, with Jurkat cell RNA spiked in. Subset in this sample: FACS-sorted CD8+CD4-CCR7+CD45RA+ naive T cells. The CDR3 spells CSVASASTGELFF. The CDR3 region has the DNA TGCAGCGTCGCAAGCGCGAGCACCGGGGAGCTGTTTTTT.